Here is one TCR beta chain with its context. Its target antigen remains unknown. No base qualities exist here, and no much larger clone lies one base off it. The data derive from a study of shared clonotypes between healthy human individuals (TCRdb year 2020). For the wider study: The cohort comprised a couple of women and three men aged 18 to 49 years. The study deeply sequenced blood TCR repertoires of about 5 healthy adults to estimate repertoire size and the extent of clonotype sharing between individuals. For each donor, CD4 naive and CD4 memory were each given three plates, CD8 naive was given two plates, and CD8 memory was given one plate. Per donor, leukapheresis produced somewhere between about 0.85 and 8.9 billion PBMCs. Libraries were prepared and TCR repertoires were sequenced by different laboratories using diverse techniques, in order to increase sequencing depth and limit assay-specific biases. Results the study describes overall, beyond this receptor: Sampling was limited to blood, and TCR repertoires in tissue likely differ from TCR repertoires in blood. Naive subsets generally had larger estimated clonotype richness than memory subsets did. Rarefaction of sorted-subset datasets indicated incomplete sequencing despite the large sequencing depth. Higher generation probabilities were observed for clonotypes shared by all four sorted-subset donors than for non-shared clonotypes. About 5% of naive CD4, 3.5% of naive CD8, about 2.5% of memory CD4, and over 0.35% of memory CD8 clonotypes were shared across a few donors. Because the study included only a small number of donors, the genetic and exposure-history diversity represented was limited. Pairwise subsampling led to the expectation that sequencing depth would affect the degree of clonotype sharing among donors.

TCR CDR3 regions were amplified from genomic DNA by multiplex PCR using the deep immunoSEQ assay. Genomic DNA extracted from each cell subset was distributed evenly over all wells of several immunoSEQ 96-well plates, and each plate served as one replicate. For sorted subsets, each replicate PCR was loaded with around 220 ng genomic DNA, equivalent to approximately 33,000 T cell genomes. The purified libraries were quantified using a Qubit 3.0 fluorometer, sized with a Bioanalyzer 2100, and then quantified again using the KAPA Library Quantification kit. A separate single-read 150-cycle Illumina NextSeq 550 flow cell was used to sequence each immunoSEQ 96-well plate. Regarding the original processing steps: Because the immunoSEQ output included only junctional sequences and no quality scores, the filtering could not be the same as the filtering used for full-length reads. To assign V/J genes and CDR3, sequences were annotated using PyIR, a Python wrapper for IgBLAST v1.9, with IMGT germline references. Any read was removed if the V/J assignment was weak (E-value above 1e-6), the CDR3 was missing, or the read contained stop codons, out-of-frame junctions, or ambiguous translated residues. V3J clonotypes were defined as sequences sharing the same inferred V gene, J gene, and CDR3 amino acid sequence. Percentage overlap between repertoires was calculated by dividing the number of shared unique clonotypes by the size of the smaller repertoire. Repertoire richness was assessed with RTK rarefaction, the Chao1 estimator, and Recon v2.1 estimates of unobserved clonotypes. For all TCRbeta clonotypes obtained by the gDNA method from four donors, generation probabilities were computed with OLGA. TCRdb mirrors the immuneACCESS table, restricted to in-frame sequences. Some clones are absent from its copies; in checked studies, under half trace to an unresolved V gene, and the reason for the others is unknown. V and J calls and clone size are given by that table; D and trimming were obtained from the DNA. Recorded for this sample are roughly 2 million clones; roughly 96% of them occurred a single time. Around 0.13% of the sample comes from the top ten.

Healthy HIV-negative adults with no recently reported acute infections or vaccinations were included as donors. Every donor was a Caucasian adult living in Nashville, Tennessee, USA. CD4+ T cells were enriched through magnetic negative selection, after which naive cells were positively selected on CD45RA and the remaining negative fraction served as the memory subset. Blood was collected by leukapheresis, and PBMCs were isolated by Ficoll-Histopaque density gradient centrifugation and then cryopreserved in liquid nitrogen vapor phase. Analytical flow cytometry was used to check the purity and quantity of each magnetically sorted T cell population. Genomic DNA was isolated from each sorted fraction and quantified by UV absorbance on a Nanodrop 2000c. Sequenced input: naive CD4+ T cells sorted from blood. Sample cell subset or site, as interpreted from the label and publication: CD45RA+ positively selected. The TCR sequence derives from a young man in good health.

Here the CDR3 is given as CASSPWSNPNTGELFF. The nucleotide sequence is TGTGCCAGCAGCCCGTGGTCGAACCCGAACACCGGGGAGCTGTTTTTT. The chain couples TRBV7-8 to TRBJ2-2; no D gene is confidently identified. The junction carries 13 bases between V and J, which are trimmed by 5 bases and 0 bases respectively. Taken from cysteine to phenylalanine, the CDR3 has 16 residues. The CDR3 DNA has 48 bases and is translated from base 1. Based on the germline V gene, the CDR1 and CDR2 sequences are SGHVS and FQNEAQ. Joined to the reference TRBV7-8 and TRBJ2-2 proteins, this CDR3 gives the full variable domain: GAGVSQSPRYKVAKRGQDVALRCDPISGHVSLFWYQQALGQGPEFLTYFQNEAQLDKSGLPSDRFFAERPEGSVSTLKIQRTQQEDSAVYLCASSPWSNPNTGELFFGEGSRLTVL.